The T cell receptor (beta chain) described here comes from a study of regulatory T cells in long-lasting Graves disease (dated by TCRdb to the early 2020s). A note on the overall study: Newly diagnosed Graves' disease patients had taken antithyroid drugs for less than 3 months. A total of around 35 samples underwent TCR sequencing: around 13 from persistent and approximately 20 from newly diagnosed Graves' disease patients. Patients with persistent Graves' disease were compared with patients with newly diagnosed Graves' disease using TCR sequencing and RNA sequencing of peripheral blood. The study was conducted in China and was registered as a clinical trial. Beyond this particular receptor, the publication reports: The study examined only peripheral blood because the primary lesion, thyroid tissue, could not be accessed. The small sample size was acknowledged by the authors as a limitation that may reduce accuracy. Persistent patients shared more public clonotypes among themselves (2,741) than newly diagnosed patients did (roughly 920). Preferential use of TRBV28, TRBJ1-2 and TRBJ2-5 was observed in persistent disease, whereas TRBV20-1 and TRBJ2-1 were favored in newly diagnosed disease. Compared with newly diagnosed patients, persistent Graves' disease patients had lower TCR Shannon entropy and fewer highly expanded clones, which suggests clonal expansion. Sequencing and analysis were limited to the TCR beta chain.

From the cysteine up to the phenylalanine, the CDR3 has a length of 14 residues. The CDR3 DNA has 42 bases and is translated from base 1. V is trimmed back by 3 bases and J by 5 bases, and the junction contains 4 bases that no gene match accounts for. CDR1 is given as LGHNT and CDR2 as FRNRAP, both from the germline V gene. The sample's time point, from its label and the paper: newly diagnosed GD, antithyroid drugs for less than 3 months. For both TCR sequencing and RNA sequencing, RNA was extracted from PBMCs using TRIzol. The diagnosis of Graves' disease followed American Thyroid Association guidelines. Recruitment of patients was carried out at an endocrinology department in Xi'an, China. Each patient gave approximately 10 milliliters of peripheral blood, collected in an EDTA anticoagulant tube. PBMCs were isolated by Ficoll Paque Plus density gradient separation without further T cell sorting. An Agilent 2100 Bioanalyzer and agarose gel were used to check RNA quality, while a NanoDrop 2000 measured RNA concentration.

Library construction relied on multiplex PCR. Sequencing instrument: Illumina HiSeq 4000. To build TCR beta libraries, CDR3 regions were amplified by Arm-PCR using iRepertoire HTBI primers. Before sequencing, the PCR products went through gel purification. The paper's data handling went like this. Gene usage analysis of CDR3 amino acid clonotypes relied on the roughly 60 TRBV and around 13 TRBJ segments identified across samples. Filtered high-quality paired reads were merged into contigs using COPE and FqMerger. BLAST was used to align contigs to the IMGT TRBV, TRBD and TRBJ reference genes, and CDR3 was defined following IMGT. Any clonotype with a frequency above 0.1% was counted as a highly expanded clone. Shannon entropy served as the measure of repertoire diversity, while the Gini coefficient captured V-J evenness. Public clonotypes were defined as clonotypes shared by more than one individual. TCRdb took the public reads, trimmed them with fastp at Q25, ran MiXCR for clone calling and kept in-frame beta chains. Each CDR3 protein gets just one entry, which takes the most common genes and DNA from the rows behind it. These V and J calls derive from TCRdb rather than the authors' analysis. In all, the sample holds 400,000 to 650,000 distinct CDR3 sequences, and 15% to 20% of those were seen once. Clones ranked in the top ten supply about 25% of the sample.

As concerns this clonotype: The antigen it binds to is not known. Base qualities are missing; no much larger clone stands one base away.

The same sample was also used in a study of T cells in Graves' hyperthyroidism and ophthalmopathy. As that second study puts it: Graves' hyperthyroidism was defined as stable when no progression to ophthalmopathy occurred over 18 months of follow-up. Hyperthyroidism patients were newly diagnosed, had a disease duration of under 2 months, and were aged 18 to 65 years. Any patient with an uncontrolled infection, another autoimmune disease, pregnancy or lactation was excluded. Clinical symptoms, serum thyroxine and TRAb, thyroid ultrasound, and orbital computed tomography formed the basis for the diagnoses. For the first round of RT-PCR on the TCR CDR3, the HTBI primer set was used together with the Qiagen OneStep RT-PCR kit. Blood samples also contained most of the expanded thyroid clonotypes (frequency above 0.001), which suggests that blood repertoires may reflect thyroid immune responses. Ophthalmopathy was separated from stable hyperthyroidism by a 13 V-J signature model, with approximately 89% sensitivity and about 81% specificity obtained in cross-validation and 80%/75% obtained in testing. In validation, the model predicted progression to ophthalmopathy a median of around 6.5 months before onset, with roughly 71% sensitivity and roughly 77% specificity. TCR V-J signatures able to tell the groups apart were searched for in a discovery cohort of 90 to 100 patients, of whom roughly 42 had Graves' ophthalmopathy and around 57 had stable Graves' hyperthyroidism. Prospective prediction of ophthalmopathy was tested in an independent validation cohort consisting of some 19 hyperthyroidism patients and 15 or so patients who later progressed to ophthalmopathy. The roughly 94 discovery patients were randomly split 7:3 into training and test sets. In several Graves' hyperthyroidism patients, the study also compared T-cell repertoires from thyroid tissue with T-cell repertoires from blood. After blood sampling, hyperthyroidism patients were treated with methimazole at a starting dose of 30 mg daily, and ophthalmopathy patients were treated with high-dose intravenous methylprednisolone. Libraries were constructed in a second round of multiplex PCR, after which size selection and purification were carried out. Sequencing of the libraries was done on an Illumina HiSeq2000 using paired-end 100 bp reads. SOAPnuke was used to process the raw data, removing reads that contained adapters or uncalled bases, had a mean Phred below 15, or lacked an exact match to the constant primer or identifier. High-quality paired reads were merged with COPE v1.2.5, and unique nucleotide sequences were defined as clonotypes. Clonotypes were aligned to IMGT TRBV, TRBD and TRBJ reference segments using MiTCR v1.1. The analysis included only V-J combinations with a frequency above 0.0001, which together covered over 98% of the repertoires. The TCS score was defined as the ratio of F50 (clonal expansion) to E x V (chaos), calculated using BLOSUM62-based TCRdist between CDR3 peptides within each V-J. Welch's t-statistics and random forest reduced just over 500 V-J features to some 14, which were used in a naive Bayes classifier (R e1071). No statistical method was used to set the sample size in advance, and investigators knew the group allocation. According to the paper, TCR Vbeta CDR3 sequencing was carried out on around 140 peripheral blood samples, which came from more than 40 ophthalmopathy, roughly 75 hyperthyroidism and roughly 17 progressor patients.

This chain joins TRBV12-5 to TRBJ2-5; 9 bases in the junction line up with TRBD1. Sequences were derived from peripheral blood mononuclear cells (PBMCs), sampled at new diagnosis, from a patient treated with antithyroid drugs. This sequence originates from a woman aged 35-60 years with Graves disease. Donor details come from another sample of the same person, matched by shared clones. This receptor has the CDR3 CASGLYGTGETQYF. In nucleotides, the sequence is TGTGCTAGTGGTTTATACGGGACAGGGGAGACCCAGTACTTC.